The clone carrying this TCR beta chain has more than one count but fewer than ten. What it binds is unknown. TCRdb reanalysed the 5' RACE reads using MiXCR and keeps one entry per CDR3 protein. The profile covers 450,000 or so distinct CDR3 sequences, with 25% appearing a single time and about 12% taken by the ten largest. The source of the sample is a study of T-cell memory formation after mild COVID-19. Study outcomes and limitations: Nothing confirmed that second-wave clones peaking on day 37 were specific for SARS-CoV-2. In pre-infection memory, a portion of responding clones appeared, which suggested that cross-reactive memory joined. Whereas later expanders leaned CD4+, clones contracting day 15 to 85 showed a balanced CD4/CD8 makeup. The study found contracting CD4+ clones mainly in CM and EM and contracting CD8+ clones in EMRA.

Specimen: PBMCs or a T cell subset sorted from them (not recorded which). This clonotype originated in an adult woman who had mild COVID-19 (a few samples of this study predate the infection). Cell type and time point are not known.

CDR3 sequence (DNA): TGCGCCAGCAGCCGCCAGACAGGGGAGGCGGATGAGCAGTTCTTC. Its protein product is CASSRQTGEADEQFF. The chain is built from TRBV5-1 and TRBJ2-1, with 8 bases matching TRBD1. Germline CDR1 SGHRS, CDR2 YFSETQ. The V and J ends lost 4 bases and 8 bases, in that order; junction bases with no gene match: 11. This CDR3 has 15 amino acids.